This entry lists 11 T cell receptor beta chains sequenced from one sample in a study of cytomegalovirus exposure and HLA in healthy donors. Primers: 60 Vbeta forward and 13 Jbeta reverse. Produced via immunoSEQ multiplex PCR; TCRdb's table is partial and in-frame only. The sample shows around 220,000 clones, about 83% of them seen only once. Sequencing used PBMCs. The source of these receptors is a man in his forties or fifties in good health and CMV-seronegative.

This clone was counted a few times. Since a much larger clone is just one base distant, this may be a read error. The V gene is TRBV6-4, the J gene TRBJ1-2; D is unclear. This CDR3 region has 13 residues. Germline lookup yields CDR1 MRHNA and CDR2 SNTAGT. V lost 3 bases and J lost 0, with 5 bases in between. The CDR3 spells CASSETANYGYTF. CDR3 sequence (DNA): TGTGCCAGCAGTGAAACAGCTAACTATGGCTACACCTTC.

This chain links TRBV5-1 with TRBJ2-1; TRBD1 agrees at 9 bases. CDR3 length: 16 amino acids. Germline lookup yields CDR1 SGHRS and CDR2 YFSETQ. Unmatched junction bases numbered 10, after V lost 3 bases and J lost 6 bases. CDR3 region: CASSSLGTGLGNEQFF. The CDR3 coding sequence is TGCGCCAGCAGCTCCCTGGGGACAGGGTTGGGCAATGAGCAGTTCTTC. Combining the CDR3 with reference TRBV5-1 and TRBJ2-1 gives the whole variable domain KAGVTQTPRYLIKTRGQQVTLSCSPISGHRSVSWYQQTPGQGLQFLFEYFSETQRNKGNFPGRFSGRQFSNSRSEMNVSTLELGDSALYLCASSSLGTGLGNEQFFGPGTRLTVL.

In this sample, this clone turned up once. This chain uses TRBV18 with TRBJ2-3; 14 bases line up with TRBD2. This CDR3 has 17 residues. J gave up 0 bases and V 3 bases, and 2 bases lay outside the gene matches. Germline V gives CDR1 KGHSH, CDR2 LQKENI. The CDR3 bases are TGTGCCAGCTCACCGGGACTAGCGGGGGTTAGCACAGATACGCAGTATTTT. Its protein is CASSPGLAGVSTDTQYF.

The chain's CDR3 is CATSTPPGGNTGELFF. The CDR3 bases are TGTGCCACCAGCACGCCGCCAGGGGGGAACACCGGGGAGCTGTTTTTT. V usage is TRBV15 and J usage is TRBJ2-2, with 7 positions matching TRBD1. Germline lookup yields CDR1 LNHNV and CDR2 YYDKDF (reference sequence). V shed 4 bases, J shed 1 base, and the junction held 6 bases outside the gene matches. The CDR3 has 16 residues.

CDR3 in DNA: TGTGCCAGCAGCAAGTACGGGGGGCGCGGGCAAGAGACCCAGTACTTC. It codes for CASSKYGGRGQETQYF. The rearrangement links TRBV21-1 to TRBJ2-5; the table's D call of TRBD2 was not tested on the DNA. TRBV21-1 is assigned pseudogene status. CDR3 length: 16 residues.

The chain combines TRBV6-6 with TRBJ2-7, with 8 bases matching TRBD2. J was trimmed by 0 bases and V by 10 bases; bases with no gene match: 8. Germline CDR1 MNHNY, CDR2 SVGAGI (reference sequence). The CDR3 loop spans 14 amino acids. For the CDR3, the DNA is TGTGCCACCGACGGGGGGGCCCACTCCTACGAGCAGTACTTC. This codes for CATDGGAHSYEQYF.

CDR3: CASSFSEGNTEAFF. The CDR3 DNA reads as TGTGCCAGCAGCTTTTCAGAGGGGAACACTGAAGCTTTCTTT. This sequence joins TRBV7-2 and TRBJ1-1, with unresolved D. V lost 3 bases and J lost 1, with 9 bases in between. This CDR3 has 14 residues. The germline CDR1 and CDR2 sequences are SGHTA and FQGNSA.

This chain links TRBV2 with TRBJ2-3; 15 bases map to TRBD2. The germline V gene encodes CDR1 SNHLY and CDR2 FYNNEI. Trimming took 8 bases from V and 3 from J; bases not matched to a gene: 6. CDR3 length: 16 amino acids. CDR3 sequence: CASGLAGGQVTDTQYF. The CDR3 region has the DNA TGTGCCAGCGGACTAGCGGGAGGGCAAGTGACAGATACGCAGTATTTT.

The J gene is TRBJ2-7, the V gene TRBV28; weak D call: TRBD1 (5 bases). CDR3 length equals 12 residues. The V end was cut by 8 bases, the J end by 3 bases, with 11 bases between. Germline lookup yields CDR1 MDHEN and CDR2 SYDVKM. The CDR3 coding sequence is TGTGCCAGCGGAGTCAGGGTCTACGAGCAGTACTTC. Protein sequence: CASGVRVYEQYF.

The rearrangement uses TRBV19 and TRBJ2-7; TRBD1 matches at 8 bases. Germline V CDR1 and CDR2: LNHDA, SQIVND (reference sequence). There are 14 residues in the CDR3. V was clipped by 5 bases and J by 2 bases; unmatched bases: 5. The CDR3 spells CASSAGQGPYEQYF. DNA of the CDR3: TGTGCCAGTAGTGCCGGACAGGGCCCCTACGAGCAGTACTTC.

The chain uses TRBV13 and TRBJ1-2; TRBD1 matches 10 bases. The germline CDR1 and CDR2 sequences are PRHDT and FYEKMQ (reference sequence). The CDR3 is 14 residues long. J gave up 8 bases and V 5 bases, and 8 bases lay outside the gene matches. The CDR3 nucleotides read TGTGCCAGCAGCCACGGGACAGGGGTAAGGGGCTACACCTTC. Its protein is CASSHGTGVRGYTF.